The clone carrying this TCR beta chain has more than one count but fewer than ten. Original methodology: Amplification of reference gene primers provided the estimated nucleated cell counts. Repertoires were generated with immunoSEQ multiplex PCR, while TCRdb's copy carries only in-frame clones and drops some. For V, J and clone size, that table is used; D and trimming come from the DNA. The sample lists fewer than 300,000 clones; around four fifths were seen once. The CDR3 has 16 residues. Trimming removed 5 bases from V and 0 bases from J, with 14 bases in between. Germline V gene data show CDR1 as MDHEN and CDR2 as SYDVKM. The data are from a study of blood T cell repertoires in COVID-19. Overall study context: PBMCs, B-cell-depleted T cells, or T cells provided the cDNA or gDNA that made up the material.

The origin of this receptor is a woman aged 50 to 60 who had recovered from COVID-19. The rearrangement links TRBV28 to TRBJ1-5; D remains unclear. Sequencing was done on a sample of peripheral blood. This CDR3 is CASSPGGRDSNQPQHF. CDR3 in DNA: TGTGCCAGCAGTCCGGGAGGAAGGGATAGCAATCAGCCCCAGCATTTT.